This TCR beta chain is from a study of OX40 agonist ivuxolimab in advanced cancers. The CDR3 consists of 16 residues. Per germline, CDR1 SGHVS and CDR2 FNYEAQ. Between the trimmed V and J ends, which lost 5 bases and 6 bases, there was a span of 22 bases. On this clone: Antigen unknown.

The study's findings and limits: Antigen targets of the expanded peripheral T cells went undetermined. There was clonal expansion of CD4+ and CD8+ blood T cells by week 6 at 0.1 to 3.0 mg/kg.

Baseline was the first blood sampling point, followed by cycle 4 day 1 and cycle 7 day 1. Sequencing was performed with immunoSEQ multiplex PCR; in TCRdb, only in-frame clones are kept and a portion is missing. This table has over 20,000 clones, about 85% appearing once. This chain uses TRBV7-6 with TRBJ1-2; no clear D. This TCR derives from an adult with an advanced solid tumor such as melanoma, head and neck, liver or kidney cancer. The sequencing used CD4+ or CD8+ T cells sorted from blood, collected in a trial of the OX40 agonist ivuxolimab. The CDR3: CASSLTRASSSHGYTF. CDR3 nucleotide sequence: TGTGCCAGCAGCCTGACCCGGGCCTCTAGCTCCCATGGCTACACCTTC.